This is a list of T cell receptor beta chains from one sample in a study of control samples from healthy donors and cancer patients. The repertoire was sequenced with immunoSEQ multiplex PCR; TCRdb's copy has only in-frame clones and lacks some. Of roughly 370,000 clones in the sample, over 75% were seen once. Sample: PBMCs. The receptors here all came from a man aged 40-55 years with head and neck cancer. CDR3s include the opening cysteine and the closing phenylalanine or tryptophan. The D gene is left open where the match is weak. Rows give clone size only sometimes, using once, few, many, or a class for an expanded clone.

.	.	TRBV6-6	TRBJ2-7	TGTGCCAGCAGTTACTCGGGAGTTTCCTACGAGCAGTACTTC	CASSYSGVSYEQYF
.	.	TRBV18	TRBJ2-3	TGTGCCAGCTCACCGGGTTTTATCACAGATACGCAGTATTTT	CASSPGFITDTQYF
.	.	TRBV6-5	TRBJ1-2	TGTGCCAGCAGGGAGGACGGCTATGGCTACACCTTC	CASREDGYGYTF
.	.	TRBV6-5	TRBJ1-2	TGTGCCAGCGCATTCCCGGGAGGGGAAGGTGGCTACACCTTC	CASAFPGGEGGYTF
.	TRBD2	TRBV9	TRBJ2-5	TGTGCCAGCAGCGTCGGCGGGACTAGTGGCGAGACCCAGTACTTC	CASSVGGTSGETQYF
.	.	TRBV29-1	TRBJ2-7	TGCAGCGTTGCAGGGGCCGTTTTTGACGAGCAGTACTTC	CSVAGAVFDEQYF
.	.	TRBV19	TRBJ2-1	TGTGCCAGTAGTCCCAAACCCACCTTCAATGAGCAGTTCTTC	CASSPKPTFNEQFF
.	TRBD1	TRBV27	TRBJ1-4	TGTGCCAGCAGCCTGGTTTTCGGACAGGGGACTGAAAAACTGTTTTTT	CASSLVFGQGTEKLFF
.	.	TRBV19	TRBJ1-5	TGTGCCAGCCACAGGGACTATAGCAATCAGCCCCAGCATTTT	CASHRDYSNQPQHF
.	TRBD2	TRBV4-1	TRBJ2-1	TGCGCCAGCAGCCCAGAGGCTAGCGGGGATGAGCAGTTCTTC	CASSPEASGDEQFF
.	TRBD2	TRBV27	TRBJ2-5	TGTGCCAGCAGTTTACGGCTAGCGGGACTCAGGGAGGAGACCCAGTACTTC	CASSLRLAGLREETQYF
.	.	TRBV4-1	TRBJ2-3	TGCGCCAGCAGCCAAGACCCAGTTCCTAGCACAGATACGCAGTATTTT	CASSQDPVPSTDTQYF
.	TRBD1	TRBV6-5	TRBJ2-7	TGTGCCAGCCGGGACAGGGGGCTCGACGAGCAGTACTTC	CASRDRGLDEQYF
.	TRBD1	TRBV7-8	TRBJ1-5	TGTGCCAGCAGCCCCAGGGGGGGGCTCAATAGCAATCAGCCCCAGCATTTT	CASSPRGGLNSNQPQHF
.	.	TRBV6-2/TRBV6-3	TRBJ1-2	TGTGCCAGCAGTCCAGAAGCTTACTATGGCTACACCTTC	CASSPEAYYGYTF
few	.	TRBV5-5	TRBJ1-1	TGTGCCAGCAGCTTGGCCATAGTGGCAGGGACCCCTAAGGACACTGAAGCTTTCTTT	CASSLAIVAGTPKDTEAFF
.	.	TRBV4-3	TRBJ1-2	TGCGCCAGCAGCCCAGGAACGGACCCCCCGTTCTACACCTTC	CASSPGTDPPFYTF
once	.	TRBV2	TRBJ1-6	TGTGCCAGCAGTGAGCTCCCGGCAGGACCTGGGGCCTATAATTCACCCCTCCACTTT	CASSELPAGPGAYNSPLHF
.	.	TRBV19	TRBJ2-3	TGTGCCAGTAGTACGGACTATAAAGGTGGGGGCACAGATACGCAGTATTTT	CASSTDYKGGGTDTQYF
.	TRBD1	TRBV19	TRBJ2-5	TGTGCCAGTAGTATCGGAGACAGGGGAAGAGAGACCCAGTACTTC	CASSIGDRGRETQYF
.	TRBD1	TRBV10-3	TRBJ1-5	TGTGCCATCAGTAGACAGGGGGCGGGCAATCAGCCCCAGCATTTT	CAISRQGAGNQPQHF
.	.	TRBV27	TRBJ2-1	TGTGCCAGCTCATTCCTCGGGGTGAGCTCCTACAATGAGCAGTTCTTC	CASSFLGVSSYNEQFF
.	.	TRBV2	TRBJ2-6	TGTGCCAGCAGTGAGGGAAGGGTCTCTGGGGCCAACGTCCTGACTTTC	CASSEGRVSGANVLTF
.	TRBD1	TRBV6-5	TRBJ1-2	TGTGCCAGCAGAGGACAGGGGAACTATGGCTACACCTTC	CASRGQGNYGYTF
.	.	TRBV4-1	TRBJ1-1	TGCGCCAGCAGCCAAGATTCCGGGGGCGGCTTTAACACTGAAGCTTTCTTT	CASSQDSGGGFNTEAFF
.	.	TRBV6-4	TRBJ1-5	TGTGCCAAGAAGGAGACGGCAGCAAAGCCCCATCGGCCCCAGCATTTT	CAKKETAAKPHRPQHF
.	.	TRBV2	TRBJ1-2	TGTGCCACCCCCCGGGGGCAGGGCTCTAACTATGGCTACACCTTC	CATPRGQGSNYGYTF
.	.	TRBV6-2/TRBV6-3	TRBJ2-3	TGTGCCAGCAGTTACTCCGAGGACAGTGGCACAGATACGCAGTATTTT	CASSYSEDSGTDTQYF